This passage covers 27 T cell receptor beta chains from one sample sequenced in a study of cytomegalovirus exposure and HLA in healthy donors. PCR primers comprised 60 Vbeta and 13 Jbeta primers. This table comes from immunoSEQ multiplex PCR, and its TCRdb copy is limited to in-frame clones, with some not included. The sample has over 100,000 clones, around 79% seen once; the top ten hold around 1.3%. Material for sequencing was PBMCs. These receptors were collected from a woman aged 40 to 50 in good health and CMV-seronegative.

This clone was counted only a few times. The CDR3 reads CSVSQGNEQFF. CDR3 sequence (DNA): TGCAGTGTGTCCCAGGGGAATGAGCAGTTCTTC. This chain uses TRBV20-1 with TRBJ2-1; possibly TRBD1 for D (6 bases). Germline-derived CDR1 and CDR2 are DFQATT and SNEGSKA (reference sequence). This CDR3 has 11 residues. Trimming removed 7 bases at V and 7 bases at J, with 11 bases between.

The V call is TRBV7-9, the J call TRBJ1-5; D might be TRBD1 (6 bases). Germline lookup yields CDR1 SEHNR and CDR2 FQNEAQ (reference sequence). V shed 5 bases and J shed 13 bases, with 15 bases lying between them. This CDR3 has 12 residues. The CDR3 protein is CASSPEQGFQHF. In DNA, the CDR3 is TGTGCCAGCAGCCCGGAACAGGGTTTTCAGCATTTT.

This chain uses TRBV20-1 with TRBJ1-2; D not resolved. The CDR3 consists of 8 residues. The germline gives CDR1 DFQATT, CDR2 SNEGSKA (reference sequence). CDR3 loop: CSAGGYTF. In nucleotides, the CDR3 is TGCAGCGCCGGTGGCTACACCTTC.

This clone was picked up a small number of times. The V gene is TRBV10-3, the J gene TRBJ1-1, with TRBD1 matching 8 bases. The CDR3 is 15 residues long. Germline CDR1 is ENHRY and CDR2 is SYGVKD. The trim removed 3 bases at V and 5 bases at J, leaving 8 bases unmatched. The CDR3 spells CAISDLDREGTEAFF. The CDR3 region has the DNA TGTGCCATCAGTGACTTGGACAGGGAGGGAACTGAAGCTTTCTTT.

The genes are TRBV30 and TRBJ2-7; 11 nucleotides match TRBD1. CDR1 GTSNPN and CDR2 SVGIG come from the germline V gene (reference sequence). V lost 5 bases to trimming and J lost 1 base; unmatched junction nucleotides: 4. CDR3 length equals 14 residues. The CDR3 here is CAWGTGGGSYEQYF. CDR3 nucleotide sequence: TGTGCCTGGGGGACAGGGGGTGGTTCCTACGAGCAGTACTTC.

This clone was seen a handful of times. The CDR3 is CASSSQGTGQPQHF. In DNA, the CDR3 is TGTGCCAGCAGCTCACAGGGGACAGGGCAGCCCCAGCATTTT. The V call is TRBV7-8, the J call TRBJ1-5; TRBD1 aligns across 9 bases. Germline values: CDR1 SGHVS, CDR2 FQNEAQ. V shed 4 bases and J 7 bases; nucleotides not matched to a gene: 5. The CDR3 totals 14 residues.

The J gene is TRBJ1-4, the V gene TRBV30; D call uncertain. The CDR3 covers 12 residues. Trimming left V 5 bases short and J 6 bases short, with 10 bases between. The germline CDR1 and CDR2 sequences are GTSNPN and SVGIG (reference sequence). In nucleotides, the CDR3 is TGTGCCTGGCTGGCGGATTATGAAAAACTGTTTTTT. It specifies CAWLADYEKLFF.

This clone appeared a few times. CDR3 sequence reads: CAIRAGQDYGYTF. The CDR3 bases are TGTGCCATCAGAGCCGGACAGGACTATGGCTACACCTTC. The chain combines TRBV10-3 with TRBJ1-2, with 7 bases lining up with TRBD1. The CDR3 contains 13 residues. Germline CDR1 and CDR2: ENHRY and SYGVKD. J was trimmed by 3 bases and V by 6 bases; bases with no gene match: 4.

V and J are TRBV7-8 and TRBJ1-5; D is perhaps TRBD1 (6 bases). V was pared by 5 bases and J by 3 bases, with 11 bases between. This CDR3 is 14 amino acids long. Germline V gene lookup returns CDR1 SGHVS and CDR2 FQNEAQ. The CDR3 sequence is CASSQDRINQPQHF. CDR3 nucleotides: TGTGCCAGCAGCCAGGACAGAATCAATCAGCCCCAGCATTTT.

The genes are TRBV5-1 and TRBJ1-2; TRBD1 is a possible D gene (5 bases). CDR3 length: 14 residues. V was pared by 0 bases and J by 6 bases, with 12 bases between. Germline-derived CDR1 and CDR2 are SGHRS and YFSETQ. The CDR3 DNA is TGCGCCAGCAGCTTGGGTTCCAGGGCCCATGGCTACACCTTC. Its protein is CASSLGSRAHGYTF.

This clone showed up just a few times. The V gene is TRBV6-5, the J gene TRBJ1-2; 10 bases align to TRBD1. CDR3 size: 15 residues. V shed 2 bases and J 2 bases; nucleotides not matched to a gene: 2. Germline V gene lookup returns CDR1 MNHEY and CDR2 SVGAGI. The chain's CDR3 is CASSYGTGANYGYTF. The CDR3 nucleotides read TGTGCCAGCAGTTACGGGACAGGGGCGAACTATGGCTACACCTTC.

The rearrangement joins TRBV5-8 to TRBJ1-2; 12 nucleotides line up with TRBD1. J was trimmed by 8 bases and V by 5 bases; bases with no gene match: 7. The CDR3 consists of 14 residues. CDR1 is SGHTS, CDR2 YDEGEE, per germline. CDR3 region: CASRRDRGLKGYTF. CDR3 sequence (DNA): TGTGCCAGCAGGAGGGACAGGGGGCTGAAAGGCTACACCTTC.

The V and J genes are TRBV7-9 and TRBJ1-1; 11 bases are shared with TRBD1. Germline V gene sequence: CDR1 SEHNR, CDR2 FQNEAQ (reference sequence). The CDR3 runs 16 residues. After removal of 5 bases from V and 8 bases from J, the junction contained 13 bases not matched to a gene. In DNA, the CDR3 is TGTGCCAGCAGCCGACATACAGGGACAGGGGGATCAGAAGCTTTCTTT. Amino acid sequence: CASSRHTGTGGSEAFF. The entire variable domain, with the rest obtained from reference TRBV7-9 and TRBJ1-1, is as follows: DTGVSQNPRHKITKRGQNVTFRCDPISEHNRLYWYRQTLGQGPEFLTYFQNEAQLEKSRLLSDRFSAERPKGSFSTLEIQRTEQGDSAMYLCASSRHTGTGGSEAFFGQGTRLTVV.

The chain recombines TRBV7-9 with TRBJ1-6, with D unresolved. Germline CDR1 is SEHNR and CDR2 is FQNEAQ (reference sequence). Between the trimmed V and J ends, which lost 4 bases and 10 bases, there was a span of 5 bases. This CDR3 comprises 11 residues. The CDR3 is CASSSESPLHF. The CDR3 coding sequence is TGTGCCAGCAGCTCAGAATCACCCCTCCACTTT.

J is TRBJ2-6 and V is TRBV5-6, with 7 bases that match TRBD1. The CDR3 is made up of 16 amino acids. Trimming removed 0 bases from V and 0 bases from J; junction bases left unmatched: 0. The V gene's germline CDR1 is SGHDT and CDR2 YYEEEE. The CDR3 here is CASSLGTGSGANVLTF. The CDR3 bases are TGTGCCAGCAGCTTGGGGACAGGCTCTGGGGCCAACGTCCTGACTTTC.

The CDR3 DNA reads as TGTGCCAGTAGTATCCAGGGGAAGGATAATTCACCCCTCCACTTT. This codes for CASSIQGKDNSPLHF. The chain has TRBV19 and TRBJ1-6; possible D gene TRBD1, 6 bases. The V gene lost 3 bases and the J gene lost 5 bases, with 11 bases spanning the gap. This CDR3 has 15 amino acids. Germline CDR1 and CDR2: LNHDA and SQIVND (reference sequence).

The J gene is TRBJ2-2, the V gene TRBV7-3, with D maybe TRBD1 (5 bases). Germline V gives CDR1 SGHTA, CDR2 FQGTGA. Deletions cut 6 bases from V and 0 bases from J, with 11 bases between. There are 15 residues in the CDR3. The CDR3 here is CASRLDTTNTGELFF. The CDR3, as DNA: TGTGCCAGCAGACTGGACACAACGAACACCGGGGAGCTGTTTTTT. Complete variable domain (other parts from reference TRBV7-3 and TRBJ2-2): GAGVSQTPSNKVTEKGKYVELRCDPISGHTALYWYRQSLGQGPEFLIYFQGTGAADDSGLPNDRFFAVRPEGSVSTLKIQRTERGDSAVYLCASRLDTTNTGELFFGEGSRLTVL.

CDR3 DNA sequence: TGCGCCAGCAGCCTCCGTCGGGGACTAGCGGGGGGTGGTAATCCCGATGAGCAGTTCTTC. Its protein is CASSLRRGLAGGGNPDEQFF. The chain carries TRBV4-1 and TRBJ2-1; 15 nucleotides line up with TRBD2. CDR1 MGHRA and CDR2 YSYEKL come from the germline V gene. The CDR3 length is 20 residues. V gave up 4 bases and J gave up 8 bases; unmatched junction bases: 18.

The rearrangement links TRBV4-2 to TRBJ1-2; possible D gene TRBD1, 5 bases. The CDR3 covers 15 residues. Trimming pared 0 bases from V and 8 bases from J, leaving 16 bases between. CDR1 LGHNA and CDR2 YNFKEQ come from the germline V gene. The CDR3 nucleotides are TGTGCCAGCAGCCAAGACAGGGTACAGCCTTGGGGCTACACCTTC. Protein product: CASSQDRVQPWGYTF.

The rearrangement links TRBV7-9 to TRBJ2-7, with D tentatively TRBD2 (6 bases). The CDR3 has 12 amino acids. CDR1 and CDR2 from the germline V gene are SEHNR and FQNEAQ (reference sequence). V was shortened by 5 bases and J by 5 bases, with 10 bases between the two germline ends. CDR3 in amino acids: CASSPTSDEQYF. The CDR3, as DNA: TGTGCCAGCAGCCCGACTAGTGACGAGCAGTACTTC.

This chain links TRBV10-2 with TRBJ2-1, with a possible D match to TRBD2 (6 bases). The length of the CDR3 is 13 residues. Trimming took off 5 bases at V and 3 bases at J, with 8 bases between the two ends. CDR1 and CDR2 (germline): WSHSY, SAAADI. CDR3 sequence reads: CASSWRDYNEQFF. The CDR3 DNA reads as TGCGCCAGCAGTTGGAGGGACTACAATGAGCAGTTCTTC.

The sample holds a few counts of this clone. This chain joins TRBV11-2 and TRBJ1-4; D uncertain. This CDR3 has 16 amino acids. Germline-derived CDR1 and CDR2 are SGHAT and FQNNGV. V gave up 1 base and J gave up 7 bases, with 16 bases separating them. The CDR3 here is CASSLVPRSLLEKLFF. Written as DNA, the CDR3 is TGTGCCAGCAGCTTAGTGCCCAGGTCCCTACTTGAAAAACTGTTTTTT. The whole variable domain, filled in from reference TRBV11-2 and TRBJ1-4, reads EAGVAQSPRYKIIEKRQSVAFWCNPISGHATLYWYQQILGQGPKLLIQFQNNGVVDDSQLPKDRFSAERLKGVDSTLKIQPAKLEDSAVYLCASSLVPRSLLEKLFFGSGTQLSVL.

V gene TRBV7-9 combines with J gene TRBJ1-2, with D maybe TRBD1 (5 bases). Deletions cut 5 bases from V and 1 base from J, with 26 bases between. CDR1 and CDR2 (germline): SEHNR, FQNEAQ (reference sequence). This CDR3 is 19 amino acids long. CDR3 protein: CASSLRSAGGGVLNYGYTF. The CDR3 DNA sequence: TGTGCCAGCAGCCTAAGAAGCGCCGGGGGAGGGGTACTTAACTATGGCTACACCTTC.

The V call is TRBV10-1, the J call TRBJ1-1; 8 bases map to TRBD1. With V trimmed by 8 bases and J by 4 bases, 15 bases remained unmatched. Germline CDR1 WNHNN, CDR2 SYGVQD (reference sequence). This CDR3 region has 16 residues. The CDR3 loop reads CASSGSQGAKFTEAFF. For the CDR3, the DNA is TGCGCCAGCTCGGGGAGTCAGGGGGCGAAATTCACTGAAGCTTTCTTT.

This clone was counted a single time. The chain recombines TRBV2 with TRBJ2-7; TRBD2 agrees at 10 bases. The V and J ends lost 8 bases and 7 bases, in that order; junction bases with no gene match: 11. CDR3 size: 14 residues. Germline V gives CDR1 SNHLY, CDR2 FYNNEI. CDR3 nucleotide sequence: TGTGCCAGCCGTGCGAGCGGGGGGGCGGGGGAGCAGTACTTC. The encoded protein is CASRASGGAGEQYF.

V is TRBV6-1 and J is TRBJ1-5; possibly TRBD1 for D (5 bases). The CDR3 length is 16 residues. V was cut by 2 bases and J by 3 bases, with 14 bases left in between. Germline V CDR1 and CDR2: MNHNS, SASEGT. CDR3 sequence (DNA): TGTGCCAGCAGTGAAATGTGGGGGGATCCCAATCAGCCCCAGCATTTT. Translating it yields CASSEMWGDPNQPQHF.

In this sample, this clone turned up a few times. The gene calls are TRBV27 and TRBJ1-1, with 8 bases identical to TRBD1. J lost 5 bases, V lost 5 bases, and 7 bases had no gene match. CDR1 MNHEY and CDR2 SMNVEV come from the germline V gene (reference sequence). There are 14 residues in the CDR3. CDR3 amino acids: CASSRDRGGTEAFF. CDR3 bases: TGTGCCAGCAGTCGTGACAGGGGAGGGACTGAAGCTTTCTTT.